One sample yielded the 7 T cell receptor beta chains listed below, sequenced in a study of CXCR3-negative and CXCR3-positive naive CD8 T cells (dated by TCRdb to between 2018 and 2021). This sample was sequenced with a NextSeq 550. The Human TCR Profiling Kit (MiLaboratory) was used to make UMI-labeled 5' RACE TRB cDNA libraries. TCRdb reprocessed the reads, so every CDR3 protein sequence counts as one entry and DNA is not shown. Per the sample table, the count is over 70,000 distinct CDR3 sequences. The ten largest clones represent 0.95% to 1.4% of the sample. Source material: naive CXCR3- CD8+ T cells from blood. Reading the label with the study, this specimen's cell subset or site is: CD45RO-CCR7+CD27+CD95- naive CD8+ T cells lacking CXCR3 (TNR3-). The receptors were sampled from a human donor in good health. Some clones in this sample may be carry-over from other donors' samples.

The chain couples TRBV11-2 to TRBJ1-2; TCRdb gives TRBD1 as the D gene, but with no DNA this cannot be confirmed. The CDR3 length is 13 residues. The germline V gene encodes CDR1 SGHAT and CDR2 FQNNGV. The CDR3 region is CASSVGQGAGYTF. Based on the CDR3 plus reference TRBV11-2 and TRBJ1-2, the full variable domain is EAGVAQSPRYKIIEKRQSVAFWCNPISGHATLYWYQQILGQGPKLLIQFQNNGVVDDSQLPKDRFSAERLKGVDSTLKIQPAKLEDSAVYLCASSVGQGAGYTFGSGTRLTVV.

The chain couples TRBV29-1 to TRBJ2-7; lacking DNA, the TRBD1 call made by TCRdb goes unchecked. The CDR3 sequence is 13 residues long. Germline V gives CDR1 SQVTM, CDR2 ANQGSEA. Here the CDR3 reads CSVEIPGDYEQYF.

This sequence joins TRBV7-9 and TRBJ2-1; TCRdb lists TRBD1, though no DNA is available to test this call. Germline V gene data show CDR1 as SEHNR and CDR2 as FQNEAQ (reference sequence). CDR3 length: 15 amino acids. The CDR3 loop is CASSLVGAPGSEQFF.

V and J are TRBV20-1 and TRBJ2-7; TCRdb calls TRBD2, which cannot be checked without DNA. CDR1 is DFQATT and CDR2 is SNEGSKA in the germline V gene (reference sequence). The CDR3 length is 14 residues. The CDR3 here is CSAPTSGELGEQYF.

The chain's CDR3 is CASSLWTGDYEQYF. The chain has TRBV7-2 and TRBJ2-7; the D call from TCRdb, TRBD1, cannot be confirmed without DNA. Per the germline V gene, CDR1 is SGHTA and CDR2 is FQGNSA. The CDR3 contains 14 residues.

The V and J genes are TRBV7-9 and TRBJ2-7; without DNA, the TCRdb call of TRBD1 cannot be checked. The length of the CDR3 is 14 residues. CDR1 is SEHNR and CDR2 is FQNEAQ in the germline V gene (reference sequence). CDR3 in amino acids: CASSFGQGEAEQYF.

The chain carries TRBV7-8 and TRBJ2-1. Germline CDR1 is SGHVS and CDR2 is FQNEAQ. The CDR3 length is 15 residues. The CDR3 reads CASSLPGSVYNEQFF.